These 21 T cell receptor beta chains came from one sample sequenced in a study of blood T cell repertoires in COVID-19. Generated by immunoSEQ multiplex PCR, the TCRdb table keeps only in-frame clones and is missing some. In the table there are more than 20,000 clones, about 90% of which are singletons. Material: peripheral blood. The receptor source for this set is a human donor in a cohort sampled during active COVID-19.

This chain links TRBV18 with TRBJ1-5; D perhaps matches TRBD1 (6 bases). The CDR3 is made up of 13 amino acids. V lost 6 bases and J 9 bases, leaving 15 bases between the germline ends. CDR1 is KGHSH, CDR2 LQKENI, per germline. The CDR3 sequence: CASSPGHGLPQHF. The CDR3 DNA is TGTGCCAGCTCTCCGGGACACGGACTGCCCCAGCATTTT.

This rearrangement joins TRBV29-1 to TRBJ1-2; TRBD1 aligns across 12 bases. Germline V gene lookup returns CDR1 SQVTM and CDR2 ANQGSEA. This CDR3 contains 13 residues. The J segment lost 7 bases and the V segment lost 4 bases, leaving 4 bases of the junction unmatched. The CDR3 DNA reads as TGCAGCGTTGCCATGGGACAGGGGGCTGGCTACACCTTC. Encoded protein: CSVAMGQGAGYTF.

V and J are TRBV5-1 and TRBJ2-2; D is perhaps TRBD2 (5 bases). The CDR3 is 13 amino acids. Trimming pared 5 bases from V and 3 bases from J, leaving 8 bases between. Germline CDR1 is SGHRS and CDR2 is YFSETQ. The CDR3 reads CASSSADTGELFF. The DNA of the CDR3 is TGCGCCAGCAGTTCAGCGGACACCGGGGAGCTGTTTTTT.

The table lists this clone with a count of one. J is TRBJ2-1 and V is TRBV10-3; 8 nucleotides match TRBD2. Trimming took 4 bases from V and 9 from J; bases not matched to a gene: 14. CDR1 ENHRY and CDR2 SYGVKD come from the germline V gene. The CDR3 covers 16 residues. The CDR3: CAISARTGLEESEQFF. The CDR3 region has the DNA TGTGCCATCAGTGCACGAACGGGACTAGAGGAAAGTGAGCAGTTCTTC.

CDR3 residues: CASSDSSGGRSSSYNEQFF. The CDR3 DNA sequence: TGTGCCAGCAGTGACTCTAGCGGGGGACGCTCTAGCTCCTACAATGAGCAGTTCTTC. The V gene is TRBV2, the J gene TRBJ2-1; 10 nucleotides align to TRBD2. Germline trimming cut 3 bases from V and 0 bases from J; bases unmatched to any gene: 11. Germline V gene sequence: CDR1 SNHLY, CDR2 FYNNEI. The CDR3 has 19 residues.

The rearrangement links TRBV27 to TRBJ2-7; no clear D gene. Germline CDR1 reads MNHEY; CDR2 reads SMNVEV (reference sequence). The CDR3 extends over 13 amino acids. Trimming stripped 7 bases from V and 6 bases from J, with 16 bases between. The CDR3 sequence is CASTPRQRSEQYF. The CDR3 nucleotides are TGTGCCAGCACCCCTCGTCAACGCAGCGAGCAGTACTTC.

The chain couples TRBV19 to TRBJ2-4, with 9 bases lining up with TRBD2. Looked up from germline, CDR1 is LNHDA and CDR2 is SQIVND (reference sequence). The CDR3 totals 16 residues. Losses at the gene ends were 6 bases for V and 1 base for J; bases not matched to a gene: 7. CDR3 coding DNA: TGTGCCAGTAGCCCCTCCAGCGGGGGGGCCAAAAACATTCAGTACTTC. Protein sequence: CASSPSSGGAKNIQYF.

The chain uses TRBV7-2 and TRBJ2-5; 7 bases line up with TRBD2. In germline, CDR1 is SGHTA, CDR2 FQGNSA. The V segment lost 5 bases and the J segment 3 bases; nucleotides outside the gene matches: 6. The CDR3 has 14 residues. The CDR3 region is CASSLGGWKETQYF. The CDR3, as DNA: TGTGCCAGCAGCCTGGGGGGGTGGAAAGAGACCCAGTACTTC. Together with reference TRBV7-2 and TRBJ2-5, the CDR3 gives the full variable domain: GAGVSQSPSNKVTEKGKDVELRCDPISGHTALYWYRQSLGQGLEFLIYFQGNSAPDKSGLPSDRFSAERTGGSVSTLTIQRTQQEDSAVYLCASSLGGWKETQYFGPGTRLLVL.

V and J are TRBV9 and TRBJ2-2, with D possibly matching TRBD2 (6 bases). The V and J ends lost 0 bases and 9 bases respectively, with 12 bases between them. CDR1 and CDR2 from the germline V gene are SGDLS and YYNGEE. CDR3 size: 14 residues. The CDR3 DNA follows: TGTGCCAGCAGCGTAGCTCCGGGAGAAAGGGAGCTGTTTTTT. Amino acid sequence: CASSVAPGERELFF.

The J gene is TRBJ2-7, the V gene TRBV7-9; 7 nucleotides line up with TRBD1. Germline CDR1 and CDR2: SEHNR and FQNEAQ (reference sequence). This CDR3 contains 14 residues. Trimming took 2 bases from V and 5 from J; bases not matched to a gene: 6. CDR3 nucleotides: TGTGCCAGCAGCTTACCGGCAGGGGGTAACGAGCAGTACTTC. This gives the protein CASSLPAGGNEQYF.

The chain recombines TRBV6-6 with TRBJ2-7, with TRBD2 as a possible D gene (7 bases). The CDR3 spans 13 residues. The ends were cut back, 7 bases at V and 3 bases at J, with 13 bases in the middle. Germline CDR1 and CDR2: MNHNY and SVGAGI (reference sequence). DNA for the CDR3: TGTGCCAGCACCGCGGGGGCCCGCTACGAGCAGTACTTC. Translating it yields CASTAGARYEQYF.

This rearrangement joins TRBV5-8 to TRBJ2-2, with D possibly being TRBD1 (6 bases). With 7 bases removed from V and 3 bases from J, the gap between germline ends came to 16 bases. The CDR3 sequence is 15 residues long. Germline V CDR1 and CDR2: SGHTS, YDEGEE. CDR3 sequence: CASGVRRGYTGELFF. The DNA of the CDR3 is TGTGCCAGCGGTGTTCGCAGGGGATACACCGGGGAGCTGTTTTTT.

This chain joins TRBV27 and TRBJ2-7; 10 bases fit TRBD1. V was pared by 6 bases and J by 6 bases, with 11 bases of the junction left unmatched. The CDR3 runs 15 residues. Germline CDR1 and CDR2: MNHEY and SMNVEV (reference sequence). The CDR3 DNA reads TGTGCCAGCAGACTAAACTTCGGGACAGGGGCCGAGCAGTACTTC. It is translated as CASRLNFGTGAEQYF.

The V and J genes are TRBV6-1 and TRBJ2-1, with a possible D match to TRBD2 (6 bases). This CDR3 is 14 amino acids long. The germline V gene has CDR1 MNHNS and CDR2 SASEGT. Trimming took 3 bases from V and 7 from J, leaving 13 bases between them. CDR3 sequence reads: CASSDPGGTNEQFF. For the CDR3, the DNA is TGTGCCAGCAGTGACCCCGGGGGTACAAATGAGCAGTTCTTC.

This sequence joins TRBV5-4 and TRBJ2-3; the D gene is possibly TRBD1 (6 bases). Germline loops: CDR1 SGHNT, CDR2 YYREEE (reference sequence). Trimming removed 0 bases at V and 1 base at J, with 15 bases between. The CDR3 extends over 17 amino acids. The CDR3 protein is CASSLGQVGTGTDTQYF. CDR3 DNA sequence: TGTGCCAGCAGCTTGGGACAGGTGGGAACGGGCACAGATACGCAGTATTTT.

CDR3: CASSTVHLGTGEDYGYTF. The CDR3 nucleotides are TGTGCCAGCAGTACAGTCCACCTTGGGACAGGAGAGGACTATGGCTACACCTTC. This chain connects TRBV28 to TRBJ1-2; 8 bases fit TRBD1. CDR1 is MDHEN and CDR2 is SYDVKM in the germline V gene. The V segment lost 5 bases and the J segment 3 bases; nucleotides outside the gene matches: 17. The CDR3 contains 18 residues.

The sample holds one count of this clone. The CDR3 bases are TGCGCCAGCAGTCCGACAGGGGGTGATCAGCCCCAGCATTTT. This sequence encodes CASSPTGGDQPQHF. The rearrangement links TRBV5-1 to TRBJ1-5; 9 positions match TRBD1. Germline assignment: CDR1 SGHRS and CDR2 YFSETQ. Trimming removed 5 bases from V and 5 bases from J; junction bases left unmatched: 5. CDR3 length equals 14 residues.

The V and J genes are TRBV9 and TRBJ2-7; D gene ambiguous. From germline, CDR1 is SGDLS and CDR2 YYNGEE. The CDR3 runs 14 residues. Trimming left V 1 base short and J 1 base short, with 9 bases between. The CDR3 nucleotides are TGTGCCAGCAGCGTAACGGTAGCTTCCTACGAGCAGTACTTC. It specifies CASSVTVASYEQYF.

This clone was seen a handful of times. The chain employs TRBV5-1 and TRBJ1-2; maybe TRBD1 (5 bases). Germline assignment: CDR1 SGHRS and CDR2 YFSETQ. Trimming took 3 bases from V and 8 from J, leaving 17 bases between them. The CDR3 is made up of 14 amino acids. The DNA of the CDR3 is TGCGCCAGCAGCTCAATCGCAGGGTTTAAGGGCTACACCTTC. It is translated as CASSSIAGFKGYTF.

The rearrangement uses TRBV10-3 and TRBJ1-1; D call uncertain. The CDR3 is 13 amino acids. Between the trimmed V and J ends, which lost 7 bases and 1 base, there was a span of 10 bases. CDR1 is ENHRY and CDR2 is SYGVKD in the germline V gene. CDR3 region: CAIKGGENTEAFF. The CDR3 nucleotides are TGTGCCATCAAAGGCGGGGAGAACACTGAAGCTTTCTTT.

The chain carries TRBV6-1 and TRBJ2-2; maybe TRBD1 (6 bases). This CDR3 has 15 residues. Germline V gene sequence: CDR1 MNHNS, CDR2 SASEGT. Trimming shortened V by 0 bases and J by 2 bases, and 7 bases separated the two germline ends. Here the CDR3 reads CASSEAQGNTGELFF. CDR3 coding DNA: TGTGCCAGCAGTGAAGCACAGGGCAACACCGGGGAGCTGTTTTTT.